This T cell receptor (beta chain) was obtained from a study of neurological immune-mediated disorders. Worth noting for this clonotype: This may arise from a read error, as a much more abundant clone is one base away.

There are 17 residues in the CDR3. V lost 4 bases and J lost 5; bases outside the gene matches: 14. Germline V lookup: CDR1 SGHRS, CDR2 YFSETQ. cDNA was made by 5'RACE with 10-nucleotide random UMIs. In every sequencing run, more than 170 million TCR-beta sequences were generated from 15-18 subjects. TCRdb reprocessed the 5' RACE reads via MiXCR and lists one record per CDR3 protein. Of more than 100,000 distinct CDR3 sequences listed, approximately 11% are singletons. Time point defined: longitudinal time-point 3. A total of 2 million PBMCs stored at -80 degrees C provided the unsorted libraries. Sequenced material: PBMCs. This sequence was found in a female donor with HTLV-1-associated myelopathy (HAM/TSP). This chain links TRBV5-1 with TRBJ2-1, with TRBD2 matching over 8 bases. As DNA, the CDR3 is TGCGCCAGCAGCGATCAGGGGTCCGGGGGGGCCAACAATGAGCAGTTCTTC. It encodes CASSDQGSGGANNEQFF.